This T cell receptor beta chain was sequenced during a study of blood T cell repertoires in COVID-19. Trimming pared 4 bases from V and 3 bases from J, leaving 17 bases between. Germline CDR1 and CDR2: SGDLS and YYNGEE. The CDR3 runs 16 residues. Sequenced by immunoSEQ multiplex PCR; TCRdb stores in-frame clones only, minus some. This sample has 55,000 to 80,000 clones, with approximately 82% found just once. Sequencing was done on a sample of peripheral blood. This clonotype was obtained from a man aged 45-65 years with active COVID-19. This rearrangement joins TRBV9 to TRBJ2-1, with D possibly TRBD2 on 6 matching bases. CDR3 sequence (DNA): TGTGCCAGCAGCCTCCAGGTAGCGGAAATCTACAATGAGCAGTTCTTC. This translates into CASSLQVAEIYNEQFF.